The 18 T cell receptor beta chains given below trace back to one sample, sequenced in a study of cytomegalovirus exposure and HLA in healthy donors. 13 Jbeta primers and 60 Vbeta primers were used for the PCR. Produced via immunoSEQ multiplex PCR; TCRdb's table is partial and in-frame only. The data contain about 130,000 clones, 60% to 80% of them singletons. Sequences were obtained from PBMCs. The receptors derive from a man in his forties or fifties in good health and CMV-seropositive.

This chain connects TRBV7-9 to TRBJ1-3; tentative D call: TRBD1 (6 bases). This CDR3 contains 14 residues. With 3 bases removed from V and 7 bases from J, the gap between germline ends came to 13 bases. The germline V gene encodes CDR1 SEHNR and CDR2 FQNEAQ (reference sequence). CDR3 loop: CASSFSDRRNTIYF. DNA for the CDR3: TGTGCCAGCAGCTTCTCCGACAGGAGGAACACCATATATTTT.

The J gene is TRBJ2-5, the V gene TRBV29-1, with D maybe TRBD1 (6 bases). Germline V gene data show CDR1 as SQVTM and CDR2 as ANQGSEA. V was clipped by 1 base and J by 1 base, with 7 bases between them. The CDR3 loop spans 13 amino acids. The CDR3 nucleotides are TGCAGCGTTGAAGGACAGGTCCAAGAGACCCAGTACTTC. Protein product: CSVEGQVQETQYF.

V usage is TRBV6-1 and J usage is TRBJ2-1, with D possibly being TRBD1 (5 bases). There are 15 residues in the CDR3. CDR1 and CDR2 (germline): MNHNS, SASEGT. V was shortened by 11 bases and J by 3 bases, with 20 bases between the two germline ends. CDR3 region: CAVQLQGLRYNEQFF. In DNA form, the CDR3 reads TGTGCCGTCCAACTCCAGGGTCTCCGCTACAATGAGCAGTTCTTC.

V usage is TRBV12-5 and J usage is TRBJ1-1, with TRBD1 as a possible D gene (6 bases). The germline CDR1 and CDR2 sequences are LGHNT and FRNRAP. The CDR3 has 17 residues. The V end was cut by 7 bases, the J end by 0 bases, with 21 bases between. CDR3 nucleotide sequence: TGTGCTAGTGAGATCCGATTACAGGGCGGCGTGAACACTGAAGCTTTCTTT. It specifies CASEIRLQGGVNTEAFF.

The chain uses TRBV18 and TRBJ1-6; D possibly corresponds to TRBD1 (5 bases). Germline CDR1 is KGHSH and CDR2 is LQKENI. Trimming cost V 6 bases and J 7 bases, with 13 bases left between them. The CDR3 is made up of 14 amino acids. The CDR3 protein is CASSQGQGNSPLHF. Here the CDR3 DNA reads TGTGCCAGCTCCCAAGGGCAGGGCAATTCACCCCTCCACTTT.

The J gene is TRBJ2-7, the V gene TRBV7-2, with 9 nucleotides matching TRBD1. Germline-derived CDR1 and CDR2 are SGHTA and FQGNSA. After removal of 1 base from V and 5 bases from J, the junction contained 9 bases not matched to a gene. The CDR3 contains 16 residues. The CDR3 DNA sequence: TGTGCCAGCAGCTTAGATCGGGCAGGACAGGGGCACGAGCAGTACTTC. It translates to CASSLDRAGQGHEQYF.

The chain joins TRBV7-2 to TRBJ2-5; maybe TRBD2 (5 bases). In germline, CDR1 is SGHTA, CDR2 FQGNSA. The CDR3 length is 13 residues. With 3 bases removed from V and 7 bases from J, the gap between germline ends came to 12 bases. The CDR3 here is CASSLAGSGTQYF. The CDR3 DNA reads TGTGCCAGCAGCTTGGCGGGTTCGGGGACCCAGTACTTC.

This clone appeared a few times. The chain recombines TRBV5-5 with TRBJ1-2, with a possible D match to TRBD1 (5 bases). Trimming removed 5 bases at V and 3 bases at J, with 14 bases between. The germline gives CDR1 SGHKS, CDR2 YYEKEE (reference sequence). CDR3 size: 14 residues. The chain's CDR3 is CASRRDGTDYGYTF. The CDR3 DNA reads TGTGCCAGCAGGCGGGACGGAACGGACTATGGCTACACCTTC.

V and J are TRBV13 and TRBJ1-2, with D maybe TRBD1 (6 bases). The germline V gene encodes CDR1 PRHDT and CDR2 FYEKMQ (reference sequence). The germline V and J ends were trimmed by 0 bases and 2 bases, with 7 bases remaining between them. The CDR3 sequence is 14 residues long. CDR3 in amino acids: CASSLGQGNYGYTF. Written as DNA, the CDR3 is TGTGCCAGCAGCTTAGGGCAGGGGAACTATGGCTACACCTTC. Full variable domain (rest looked up from reference TRBV13 and TRBJ1-2): AAGVIQSPRHLIKEKRETATLKCYPIPRHDTVYWYQQGPGQDPQFLISFYEKMQSDKGSIPDRFSAQQFSDYHSELNMSSLELGDSALYFCASSLGQGNYGYTFGSGTRLTVV.

The chain joins TRBV5-5 to TRBJ1-1; D unclear. V dropped 4 bases and J dropped 8 bases, with 12 bases sitting between them. CDR1 and CDR2 from the germline V gene are SGHKS and YYEKEE (reference sequence). The CDR3 is 12 amino acids. CDR3 loop: CASSLLGSEAFF. The CDR3 DNA sequence: TGTGCCAGCAGCCTGCTCGGGTCCGAAGCTTTCTTT.

The V and J genes are TRBV2 and TRBJ1-2; D uncertain. Germline CDR1 reads SNHLY; CDR2 reads FYNNEI. This CDR3 region has 13 residues. V was shortened by 2 bases and J by 8 bases, with 12 bases between the two germline ends. The CDR3 DNA reads TGTGCCAGCAGTGAATGGAGGGAAGGGGGCTACACCTTC. This encodes CASSEWREGGYTF.

The chain carries TRBV29-1 and TRBJ1-5, with D perhaps matching TRBD1 (5 bases). CDR1 and CDR2 (germline): SQVTM, ANQGSEA. Between the trimmed V and J ends, which lost 7 bases and 2 bases, there was a span of 9 bases. The CDR3 has 12 amino acids. This CDR3 reads CSAGGGNQPQHF. The DNA of the CDR3 is TGCAGCGCAGGAGGGGGCAATCAGCCCCAGCATTTT. The variable domain in full, with the rest retrieved from reference TRBV29-1 and TRBJ1-5, is SAVISQKPSRDICQRGTSLTIQCQVDSQVTMMFWYRQQPGQSLTLIATANQGSEATYESGFVIDKFPISRPNLTFSTLTVSNMSPEDSSIYLCSAGGGNQPQHFGDGTRLSIL.

The genes are TRBV15 and TRBJ2-3; perhaps TRBD2 as D (5 bases). CDR3 size: 16 residues. Per germline, CDR1 LNHNV and CDR2 YYDKDF (reference sequence). Trimming removed 1 base at V and 3 bases at J, with 14 bases between. CDR3 loop: CATSRGNRGTTDTQYF. The CDR3 coding sequence is TGTGCCACCAGCAGAGGTAATCGGGGAACTACAGATACGCAGTATTTT.

The chain joins TRBV7-2 to TRBJ2-7; D is unclear. Germline values: CDR1 SGHTA, CDR2 FQGNSA. The CDR3 spans 13 residues. V gave up 0 bases and J gave up 6 bases, with 9 bases separating them. CDR3 residues: CASSLAPPLEQYF. The CDR3, as DNA: TGTGCCAGCAGCTTAGCCCCCCCTCTCGAGCAGTACTTC.

The count of this clone is one. The J gene is TRBJ2-1, the V gene TRBV5-1; D possibly corresponds to TRBD1 (5 bases). Germline-derived CDR1 and CDR2 are SGHRS and YFSETQ. Trimming pared 4 bases from V and 0 bases from J, leaving 11 bases between. The CDR3 runs to 15 residues. Here the CDR3 DNA reads TGCGCCAGCAGCCGTGACAGTGACTCCTACAATGAGCAGTTCTTC. This encodes CASSRDSDSYNEQFF. Based on the CDR3 plus reference TRBV5-1 and TRBJ2-1, the full variable domain is KAGVTQTPRYLIKTRGQQVTLSCSPISGHRSVSWYQQTPGQGLQFLFEYFSETQRNKGNFPGRFSGRQFSNSRSEMNVSTLELGDSALYLCASSRDSDSYNEQFFGPGTRLTVL.

A remark on this clone: Other DNA sequences of this sample code for an identical CDR3. The chain uses TRBV6-1 and TRBJ2-7; D perhaps matches TRBD1 (6 bases). CDR3 length: 13 residues. The V gene's germline CDR1 is MNHNS and CDR2 SASEGT. Trimming left V 5 bases short and J 1 base short, with 9 bases between. This CDR3 reads CASSSGASYEQYF. As DNA, the CDR3 is TGTGCCAGCAGTTCAGGGGCATCCTACGAGCAGTACTTC.

This clone was picked up a small number of times. The chain joins TRBV5-1 to TRBJ1-2; no clear D gene. CDR3 length: 13 residues. Germline V lookup: CDR1 SGHRS, CDR2 YFSETQ. Trimming cost V 4 bases and J 0 bases, with 7 bases left between them. The CDR3 region is CASSQRANYGYTF. The CDR3 region has the DNA TGCGCCAGCAGCCAGCGGGCTAACTATGGCTACACCTTC. Supplemented by reference TRBV5-1 and TRBJ1-2, the full variable domain reads KAGVTQTPRYLIKTRGQQVTLSCSPISGHRSVSWYQQTPGQGLQFLFEYFSETQRNKGNFPGRFSGRQFSNSRSEMNVSTLELGDSALYLCASSQRANYGYTFGSGTRLTVV.

This sequence joins TRBV2 and TRBJ1-2; possibly TRBD1 for D (5 bases). Trimming cost V 3 bases and J 5 bases, with 7 bases left between them. The germline V gene encodes CDR1 SNHLY and CDR2 FYNNEI. The CDR3 runs to 12 residues. CDR3 sequence reads: CASSEGGYGYTF. The CDR3 region has the DNA TGTGCCAGCAGTGAGGGGGGGTATGGCTACACCTTC.